Following are 23 T cell receptor beta chains from one sample sequenced in a study of shared clonotypes between healthy human individuals. Using immunoSEQ multiplex PCR, the repertoire was profiled, and TCRdb retains in-frame clones only, with some absent. This sample has 650,000 to 750,000 clones, with about 78% found just once. Source material: memory CD4+ T cells sorted from blood. Subset given: CD45RA-negative fraction. The origin of the receptors is a woman aged 25 to 45 in good health.

The chain employs TRBV5-6 and TRBJ1-4, with D possibly being TRBD1 (5 bases). Trimming stripped 4 bases from V and 17 bases from J, with 27 bases between. The CDR3 extends over 15 amino acids. Germline loops: CDR1 SGHDT, CDR2 YYEEEE. The CDR3 DNA reads TGTGCCAGCAGCGCTTTCCAGGGTTCGAGTAATAGGTTATTTTTT. Its translation is CASSAFQGSSNRLFF.

The chain employs TRBV28 and TRBJ2-7; TRBD1 aligns across 9 bases. The junction had 6 bases not matched to a gene; V was cut back by 4 bases and J by 2 bases. The CDR3 totals 15 residues. Looked up from germline, CDR1 is MDHEN and CDR2 is SYDVKM. CDR3: CASSSTGGLTYEQYF. CDR3 in DNA: TGTGCCAGCAGTTCAACAGGGGGCCTTACCTACGAGCAGTACTTC.

The table lists this clone with a count of one. This chain uses TRBV7-9 with TRBJ1-4; D is unresolved. V dropped 2 bases and J dropped 6 bases, with 22 bases sitting between them. Per the germline V gene, CDR1 is SEHNR and CDR2 is FQNEAQ (reference sequence). This CDR3 is built from 18 residues. CDR3: CASSLRHSSPGGDEKLFF. The CDR3 DNA sequence: TGTGCCAGCAGCTTACGTCACTCCTCTCCTGGTGGAGATGAAAAACTGTTTTTT.

The chain carries TRBV5-1 and TRBJ2-7; tentative D call: TRBD2 (5 bases). The CDR3 is 14 amino acids. V gave up 2 bases and J gave up 5 bases, with 14 bases separating them. Germline V gene lookup returns CDR1 SGHRS and CDR2 YFSETQ. This CDR3 reads CASSFTRPPDEQYF. Here the CDR3 DNA reads TGCGCCAGCAGCTTTACTAGGCCCCCGGACGAGCAGTACTTC.

The chain combines TRBV18 with TRBJ2-1, with D perhaps TRBD2 (5 bases). From germline, CDR1 is KGHSH and CDR2 LQKENI. With 3 bases removed from V and 9 bases from J, the gap between germline ends came to 21 bases. This CDR3 region has 16 residues. This CDR3 is CASSPPHAGSASEQFF. The CDR3 DNA reads as TGTGCCAGCTCACCCCCCCACGCGGGTTCGGCCAGTGAGCAGTTCTTC.

The chain joins TRBV11-2 to TRBJ2-1, with D possibly TRBD2 on 6 matching bases. CDR1 and CDR2 from the germline V gene are SGHAT and FQNNGV. The V end was cut by 2 bases, the J end by 2 bases, with 13 bases between. The CDR3 is 16 residues long. For the CDR3, the DNA is TGTGCCAGCAGCTTAATAGGCGGGGAAACCTACAATGAGCAGTTCTTC. Translation gives CASSLIGGETYNEQFF.

This clone has only one observation. The chain uses TRBV7-9 and TRBJ2-2; 7 nucleotides match TRBD2. Germline CDR1 SEHNR, CDR2 FQNEAQ (reference sequence). J was trimmed by 5 bases and V by 5 bases; bases with no gene match: 8. This CDR3 contains 15 residues. The CDR3 is CASSLETGGTGELFF. The CDR3 DNA follows: TGTGCCAGCAGCCTAGAGACGGGGGGAACCGGGGAGCTGTTTTTT.

The V and J genes are TRBV27 and TRBJ2-3; D may match TRBD1 or TRBD2 (5 bases each). The V end lost 3 bases, the J end lost 7 bases, and 14 bases lay between the germline ends. Germline lookup yields CDR1 MNHEY and CDR2 SMNVEV (reference sequence). The CDR3 has 14 residues. Here the CDR3 reads CASSLRGSLNTQYF. Written as DNA, the CDR3 is TGTGCCAGCAGTTTGAGGGGATCTTTGAATACGCAGTATTTT.

The chain combines TRBV7-2 with TRBJ1-1, with unresolved D. This CDR3 contains 13 residues. Trimming took off 5 bases at V and 6 bases at J, with 13 bases between the two ends. Germline-derived CDR1 and CDR2 are SGHTA and FQGNSA. CDR3: CASSRPPGSEAFF. CDR3 nucleotide sequence: TGTGCCAGCAGCCGGCCACCGGGCTCTGAAGCTTTCTTT.

This clone was counted only a few times. The chain uses TRBV19 and TRBJ2-1; unclear D gene. In germline, CDR1 is LNHDA, CDR2 SQIVND (reference sequence). Deletions cut 6 bases from V and 0 bases from J, with 9 bases between. This CDR3 has 14 amino acids. CDR3: CASRERSSYNEQFF. In DNA, the CDR3 is TGTGCCAGTAGGGAGCGAAGCTCCTACAATGAGCAGTTCTTC.

The J gene is TRBJ2-1, the V gene TRBV18; the D call may be TRBD1 or TRBD2 (6 bases each). This CDR3 has 15 amino acids. Per germline, CDR1 KGHSH and CDR2 LQKENI. V dropped 8 bases and J dropped 6 bases, with 20 bases sitting between them. This chain's CDR3 is CASAKGGSRVNEQFF. CDR3 DNA: TGTGCCAGCGCAAAAGGGGGGAGTCGGGTCAATGAGCAGTTCTTC. The variable domain in full, completed from reference TRBV18 and TRBJ2-1, reads NAGVMQNPRHLVRRRGQEARLRCSPMKGHSHVYWYRQLPEEGLKFMVYLQKENIIDESGMPKERFSAEFPKEGPSILRIQQVVRGDSAAYFCASAKGGSRVNEQFFGPGTRLTVL.

The gene calls are TRBV7-2 and TRBJ2-7; D ambiguous. The V gene lost 1 base and the J gene lost 3 bases, with 13 bases spanning the gap. The germline V gene encodes CDR1 SGHTA and CDR2 FQGNSA. This CDR3 contains 15 residues. The CDR3 spells CASSLVLGGYYEQYF. CDR3 sequence (DNA): TGTGCCAGCAGCTTAGTTCTCGGCGGTTACTACGAGCAGTACTTC.

V and J are TRBV7-2 and TRBJ1-1; weak D call: TRBD1 (5 bases). The CDR3 length is 16 residues. Germline V gene lookup returns CDR1 SGHTA and CDR2 FQGNSA. Trimming removed 3 bases from V and 1 base from J, with 15 bases in between. CDR3 sequence (DNA): TGTGCCAGCAGCTTCCTCCGGGACCGCCGGAACACTGAAGCTTTCTTT. As protein: CASSFLRDRRNTEAFF.

This clone was detected ten times or more. V is TRBV6-6 and J is TRBJ1-5; no clear D. The germline V gene encodes CDR1 MNHNY and CDR2 SVGAGI (reference sequence). V was shortened by 4 bases and J by 6 bases, with 16 bases between the two germline ends. The CDR3 sequence is 15 residues long. CDR3 region: CASSSITRAGQPQHF. The CDR3 bases are TGTGCCAGCAGTTCCATAACACGGGCCGGTCAGCCCCAGCATTTT.

The chain couples TRBV5-1 to TRBJ2-1, with TRBD2 matching 13 bases. Germline lookup yields CDR1 SGHRS and CDR2 YFSETQ. CDR3 length: 16 residues. The trim removed 0 bases at V and 7 bases at J, leaving 4 bases unmatched. CDR3 in amino acids: CASSLVLAGGENEQFF. CDR3 bases: TGCGCCAGCAGCTTGGTACTAGCGGGAGGGGAAAATGAGCAGTTCTTC. Combining the CDR3 with reference TRBV5-1 and TRBJ2-1 gives the whole variable domain KAGVTQTPRYLIKTRGQQVTLSCSPISGHRSVSWYQQTPGQGLQFLFEYFSETQRNKGNFPGRFSGRQFSNSRSEMNVSTLELGDSALYLCASSLVLAGGENEQFFGPGTRLTVL.

This clone was observed once. The chain employs TRBV28 and TRBJ2-7; unclear D gene. V was clipped by 8 bases and J by 5 bases, with 22 bases between them. The germline gives CDR1 MDHEN, CDR2 SYDVKM. The CDR3 has 15 amino acids. DNA for the CDR3: TGTGCCAGCTCCCTGGCTGGGCAGGCGACGCACGAGCAGTACTTC. Protein: CASSLAGQATHEQYF.

A single count supports this clone. This rearrangement joins TRBV29-1 to TRBJ2-5; D might be TRBD1 (6 bases). CDR3 length: 13 residues. The germline V gene encodes CDR1 SQVTM and CDR2 ANQGSEA. V lost 7 bases and J lost 5, with 17 bases in between. This chain's CDR3 is CSGSQGLRETQYF. The CDR3 nucleotides are TGCAGCGGGAGTCAGGGGCTGCGGGAGACCCAGTACTTC.

The rearrangement links TRBV5-1 to TRBJ2-2, with a weak D call TRBD1 (6 bases). Germline V gene lookup returns CDR1 SGHRS and CDR2 YFSETQ. The CDR3 consists of 16 residues. V was shortened by 4 bases and J by 5 bases, with 18 bases between the two germline ends. The CDR3 DNA reads TGCGCCAGCAGCAGGGACAACTCCCTGGGGACCGGGGAGCTGTTTTTT. It translates to CASSRDNSLGTGELFF.

The V and J genes are TRBV6-4 and TRBJ2-1, with D possibly TRBD2 on 6 matching bases. The germline V gene has CDR1 MRHNA and CDR2 SNTAGT. V lost 5 bases and J 6 bases, leaving 20 bases between the germline ends. The CDR3 loop spans 16 amino acids. DNA of the CDR3: TGTGCCAGCAGTAACTACACGGGACTCCAACTCAATGAGCAGTTCTTC. This codes for CASSNYTGLQLNEQFF.

The CDR3 nucleotides read TGTGCCAGCAGCCTGGCGGGGCTCATGGGGGAGACCCAGTACTTC. Its translation is CASSLAGLMGETQYF. The genes are TRBV5-4 and TRBJ2-5; a possible D gene is TRBD2 (6 bases). The CDR3 is 15 residues long. Trimming removed 4 bases from V and 5 bases from J, with 18 bases in between. Germline lookup yields CDR1 SGHNT and CDR2 YYREEE (reference sequence).

This clone was seen more than once but under ten times. The rearrangement uses TRBV11-1 and TRBJ2-7, with D possibly being TRBD1 or TRBD2 (5 bases each). This CDR3 is 16 amino acids long. Looked up from germline, CDR1 is SGHAT and CDR2 is FQDESV (reference sequence). Trimming removed 5 bases from V and 9 bases from J, with 26 bases in between. The CDR3 protein is CASSPPGTSVSFGQYF. The CDR3 DNA reads as TGTGCCAGCAGCCCTCCCGGGACCTCCGTTTCCTTCGGGCAGTACTTC.

Concerning this clone: Other DNA sequences from this sample encode an identical CDR3 as well. This chain links TRBV28 with TRBJ2-1, with 9 positions matching TRBD1. V lost 5 bases to trimming and J lost 4 bases; unmatched junction nucleotides: 3. This CDR3 comprises 14 residues. Germline values: CDR1 MDHEN, CDR2 SYDVKM. The CDR3 DNA follows: TGTGCCAGCAGTCCCGGGACAGGGTACAATGAGCAGTTCTTC. Translation gives CASSPGTGYNEQFF.

The chain couples TRBV19 to TRBJ1-2; D unclear. CDR1 is LNHDA, CDR2 SQIVND, per germline (reference sequence). V was trimmed by 6 bases and J by 2 bases, leaving 13 bases between them. The CDR3 runs 14 residues. The CDR3 spells CASRSRTENYGYTF. The CDR3 nucleotides are TGTGCCAGTAGAAGCAGGACGGAGAACTATGGCTACACCTTC.